The rows below give T cell receptor beta chains drawn from one sample of a study of T cells of healthy individuals. One entry per CDR3 protein results from TCRdb running MiXCR on the 5' RACE reads. Altogether approximately 89,000 distinct CDR3 sequences are present, more than 5% being singletons, with the ten largest covering around 8%. Every receptor here comes from a female donor in good health. Each CDR3 is given with its conserved first and last residue. The order of the fields is V gene, CDR3 length, J gene, clone size, D gene, CDR3 protein, CDR3 DNA. The D gene is left open where the match is weak. For some rows the clone size is stated as once, few or many, or as a class when expanded; others skip it.

TRBV28,12,TRBJ2-7,many,NA,CASSPQGYEQYF,TGTGCCAGCAGTCCCCAGGGCTACGAGCAGTACTTC
TRBV7-8,15,TRBJ1-1,few,NA,CASSFSEGFRTEAFF,TGTGCCAGCAGCTTTAGCGAGGGTTTTAGGACTGAAGCTTTCTTT
TRBV5-6,16,TRBJ1-5,few,NA,CASSFGGPNSNQPQHF,TGTGCCAGCAGTTTCGGGGGGCCCAATAGCAATCAGCCCCAGCATTTT
TRBV11-2,15,TRBJ1-1,many,NA,CASSFADSPNTEAFF,TGTGCCAGCAGCTTTGCGGACAGTCCGAACACTGAAGCTTTCTTT
TRBV13,13,TRBJ2-5,many,NA,CASSLEAFETQYF,TGTGCCAGCAGCTTAGAAGCCTTTGAGACCCAGTACTTC
TRBV7-9,14,TRBJ2-5,many,NA,CASRPLLYQETQYF,TGTGCCAGCAGACCACTGCTGTACCAAGAGACCCAGTACTTC
TRBV7-8,13,TRBJ1-3,few,NA,CASSPAFGNTIYF,TGTGCCAGCAGCCCAGCTTTTGGAAACACCATATATTTT
TRBV7-2,16,TRBJ2-7,many,TRBD1,CASSLPLDRGLNEQYF,TGTGCCAGCAGCTTACCCCTCGACAGGGGTCTGAACGAGCAGTACTTC
TRBV5-4,14,TRBJ2-7,few,TRBD2,CASSASGTQYEQYF,TGTGCCAGCAGCGCAAGCGGGACTCAGTACGAGCAGTACTTC
TRBV20-1,15,TRBJ2-2,many,TRBD1,CSARDLRQGTGELFF,TGCAGTGCTAGAGATCTAAGACAGGGCACCGGGGAGCTGTTTTTT
TRBV28,17,TRBJ2-3,NA,TRBD2,CASPPGLAGGSTDTQYF,TGTGCCAGCCCCCCGGGACTAGCGGGGGGTAGCACAGATACGCAGTATTTT
TRBV7-2,15,TRBJ2-1,many,TRBD1,CASSWTGGGYNEQFF,TGTGCCAGCAGCTGGACAGGGGGAGGCTACAATGAGCAGTTCTTC
TRBV7-2,16,TRBJ2-5,many,NA,CASSLRGRGLQETQYF,TGTGCCAGCAGCTTGAGGGGCAGGGGCCTCCAAGAGACCCAGTACTTC
TRBV6-6,13,TRBJ1-3,many,NA,CASSPVSGNTIYF,TGTGCCAGCAGTCCTGTCTCTGGAAACACCATATATTTT
TRBV12-3/TRBV12-4,15,TRBJ1-2,NA,NA,CASSPGRRANYGYTF,TGTGCCAGCAGTCCGGGTCGACGGGCGAACTATGGCTACACCTTC
TRBV6-1,16,TRBJ2-5,NA,NA,CASSEFERGPLETQYF,TGTGCCAGCAGTGAATTTGAGAGAGGCCCCCTCGAGACCCAGTACTTC
TRBV5-1,15,TRBJ1-1,few,NA,CASSQRRVVNTEAFF,TGCGCCAGCAGCCAGCGAAGGGTGGTGAACACTGAAGCTTTCTTT
TRBV27,16,TRBJ2-3,many,NA,CASSFGAEVSTDTQYF,TGTGCCAGCAGTTTCGGAGCGGAGGTTAGCACAGATACGCAGTATTTT
TRBV20-1,15,TRBJ2-1,many,NA,CSARGFASSYNEQFF,TGCAGTGCTAGAGGTTTCGCTAGCTCCTACAATGAGCAGTTCTTC
TRBV20-1,14,TRBJ2-1,many,NA,CSARDVRAYNEQFF,TGCAGTGCTAGAGATGTAAGGGCCTACAATGAGCAGTTCTTC
TRBV7-6,15,TRBJ2-6,many,NA,CASSSSSSGANVLTF,TGTGCCAGCAGCTCATCGAGCTCTGGGGCCAACGTCCTGACTTTC
TRBV7-2,14,TRBJ2-5,many,NA,CASSSRSQLTDQYF,TGTGCCAGCAGCTCCAGAAGCCAACTCACCGACCAGTACTTC
TRBV30,13,TRBJ2-1,NA,TRBD1,CAWAWDSPREQFF,TGTGCCTGGGCATGGGACAGCCCGAGAGAGCAGTTCTTC
TRBV15,15,TRBJ1-5,many,TRBD1,CATSTGTGWNQPQHF,TGTGCCACCAGCACCGGGACAGGGTGGAATCAGCCCCAGCATTTT
TRBV5-1,15,TRBJ2-1,many,TRBD2,CASSGSGSSYNEQFF,TGCGCCAGCAGCGGAAGCGGGAGCTCCTACAATGAGCAGTTCTTC
TRBV20-1,15,TRBJ1-5,many,NA,CSAAGGRGNNQPQHF,TGCAGTGCTGCCGGAGGCAGGGGCAACAATCAGCCCCAGCATTTT
TRBV6-1,15,TRBJ1-1,many,TRBD1,CASSERGHPNTEAFF,TGTGCCAGCAGTGAAAGGGGGCATCCGAACACTGAAGCTTTCTTT
TRBV12-3/TRBV12-4,16,TRBJ1-5,many,TRBD1,CASSGRTGANYQPQHF,TGTGCCAGCAGTGGTAGGACAGGGGCTAACTATCAGCCCCAGCATTTT
TRBV29-1,14,TRBJ2-5,NA,TRBD2,CSVDGLAGAETQYF,TGCAGCGTTGACGGGCTAGCGGGAGCGGAGACCCAGTACTTC
TRBV6-1,14,TRBJ1-1,NA,NA,CASSEQGLNTEAFF,TGTGCCAGCAGTGAACAAGGATTGAACACTGAAGCTTTCTTT
TRBV19,17,TRBJ2-7,few,TRBD2,CASSPRGALAGGDEQYF,TGTGCCAGTAGTCCCCGTGGGGCACTAGCGGGAGGAGACGAGCAGTACTTC
TRBV4-1,16,TRBJ2-3,many,NA,CASSQVNSGPTDTQYF,TGCGCCAGCAGCCAAGTTAACTCAGGCCCCACAGATACGCAGTATTTT
TRBV27,16,TRBJ2-3,few,NA,CASSLGSEERSTGPYF,TGTGCCAGCAGTTTAGGGTCTGAGGAACGATCCACAGGTCCGTATTTT
TRBV28,15,TRBJ2-2,many,TRBD1,CASSLEDRGTGELFF,TGTGCCAGCAGTCTCGAAGACAGGGGCACCGGGGAGCTGTTTTTT
TRBV12-3/TRBV12-4,15,TRBJ1-5,NA,NA,CANSFEGVGNQPQHF,TGTGCCAACAGTTTTGAGGGGGTCGGCAATCAGCCCCAGCATTTT
TRBV12-3/TRBV12-4,17,TRBJ2-3,many,NA,CASSYYFGELVPDTQYF,TGTGCCAGCAGTTATTATTTCGGTGAATTAGTCCCAGATACGCAGTATTTT
TRBV28,14,TRBJ2-5,many,NA,CASSLPSRPETQYF,TGTGCCAGCAGTTTACCTAGTCGGCCAGAGACCCAGTACTTC